This T cell receptor (beta chain) appears in the sequencing data of a study of OX40 agonist ivuxolimab in advanced cancers. The CDR3 spans 14 residues. Germline loops: CDR1 LGHNA, CDR2 YSLEER. V lost 1 base and J lost 4, with 11 bases in between. Study results and limitations: Some nonresponders likewise displayed low normalized T-cell clonal expansion. Clonal expansion by week 6 occurred in CD4+ and CD8+ blood T cells (at 0.1 to 3.0 mg/kg). Antigen specificity remained undetermined for the expanded peripheral T cells.

Sequenced by immunoSEQ multiplex PCR; TCRdb stores in-frame clones only, minus some. The table shows 36,000 or so clones, with about 77% occurring only once. On this clone itself: Its antigen is unknown.

V usage is TRBV4-3 and J usage is TRBJ2-7; no reliable D call. The receptor was isolated from an adult with an advanced solid tumor such as melanoma, head and neck, liver or kidney cancer. Source: CD4+ or CD8+ T cells sorted from blood, taken in a trial of the OX40 agonist ivuxolimab. CDR3 sequence reads: CASSQGRVGYEQYF. CDR3 in DNA: TGCGCCAGCAGCCAAGGAAGGGTAGGGTACGAGCAGTACTTC.